The text below deals with one TCR beta chain. Its target is not known. This specimen belongs to a study of T cell responses to AZD1222 COVID-19 vaccine. Points from the study as a whole: Repertoire sampling was restricted to post-peak T cell response timepoints. It should be noted that donors were predominantly white British and more often female, and clonal diversity was possibly underestimated. Two AZD1222 doses significantly raised spike-specific TCR breadth and depth over controls.

Analysis merged second doses at about 4 or about 12 weeks. Sequencing was performed with immunoSEQ multiplex PCR; in TCRdb, only in-frame clones are kept and a portion is missing. The sample yields around 120,000 clones, 92% seen once. The CDR3 contains 14 residues. V lost 1 base and J 8 bases, leaving 14 bases between the germline ends. CDR1 is SEHNR and CDR2 is FQNEAQ in the germline V gene (reference sequence). The clonotype originates from an adult who received the AZD1222 COVID-19 vaccine. Sample: peripheral blood, taken 28 days after the second AZD1222 dose. The gene calls are TRBV7-9 and TRBJ1-2; D gene unclear. The CDR3 DNA sequence: TGTGCCAGCAGCTTAGTGGCAGGAGGTACAGGCTACACCTTC. The encoded protein is CASSLVAGGTGYTF.